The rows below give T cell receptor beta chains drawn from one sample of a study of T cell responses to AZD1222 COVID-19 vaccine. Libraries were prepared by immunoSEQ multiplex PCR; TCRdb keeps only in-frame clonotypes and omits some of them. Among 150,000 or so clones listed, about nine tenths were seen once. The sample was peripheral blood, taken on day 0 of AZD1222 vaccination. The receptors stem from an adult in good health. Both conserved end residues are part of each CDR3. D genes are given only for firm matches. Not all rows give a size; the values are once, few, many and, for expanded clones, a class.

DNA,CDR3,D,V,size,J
TGTGCCAGCAGGCTACAGGGAGGCGATGAAAAACTGTTTTTT,CASRLQGGDEKLFF,NA,TRBV5-4,NA,TRBJ1-4
TGCGCCAGCAGCTTGACAGGCACTAGCACAGATACGCAGTATTTT,CASSLTGTSTDTQYF,NA,TRBV5-1,once,TRBJ2-3
TGTGCCAGCAGTGAATGGGATGAGCAGTTCTTC,CASSEWDEQFF,NA,TRBV2,NA,TRBJ2-1
TGTGCCAGCAGCCCCCCCCAGGGGACGGGGGAGTACTTC,CASSPPQGTGEYF,NA,TRBV7-9,NA,TRBJ2-7
TGTGCCAGTAGTATACACAGGGGCACTGAAGCTTTCTTT,CASSIHRGTEAFF,TRBD1,TRBV19,once,TRBJ1-1
TGTGCCAGCAGCGTTAGCGGGAGCACCGGGGAGCTGTTTTTT,CASSVSGSTGELFF,TRBD2,TRBV7-6,NA,TRBJ2-2
TGTGCCAGCTCAGCGGGACAGGGACGGGGTGAAAAACTGTTTTTT,CASSAGQGRGEKLFF,TRBD1,TRBV18,NA,TRBJ1-4
TGCGCCAGCAGCTTGGGGGCCGGGACAGGGGCTGGCTACACCTTC,CASSLGAGTGAGYTF,TRBD1,TRBV5-1,NA,TRBJ1-2
TGTGCCAGCAGTGAACAGGGGTTCAGGAACGAGCAGTACTTC,CASSEQGFRNEQYF,NA,TRBV2,NA,TRBJ2-7
TGCGCCAGCAGCCACCCCCGGGGGGGACAGGGACGTATGAACACTGAAGCTTTCTTT,CASSHPRGGQGRMNTEAFF,TRBD1,TRBV4-1,NA,TRBJ1-1
TGTGCCAGCAGCTTAGAGACAGGGAGCAACGAGCAGTACTTC,CASSLETGSNEQYF,TRBD1,TRBV7-8,NA,TRBJ2-7
TGTGCCAGCAGCCGCCCGGGGCAGGGGCAGGGCCCACCAGCTAACTATGGCTACACCTTC,CASSRPGQGQGPPANYGYTF,NA,TRBV21-1,NA,TRBJ1-2
TGTGCCAGCACCGGGATAGGTGAAGGGGCTAGCACAGATACGCAGTATTTT,CASTGIGEGASTDTQYF,NA,TRBV11-3,NA,TRBJ2-3
TGTGCCAGCAGCTCCCCCTACGGGGGAGGAGAGACCCAGTACTTC,CASSSPYGGGETQYF,NA,TRBV9,NA,TRBJ2-5
TGTGCCAGCAGCTTAAGTTTCGGGGAGCTGTTTTTT,CASSLSFGELFF,NA,TRBV7-3,NA,TRBJ2-2
TGTGCCATCAGTAGGGCCGACGACTCCTACAATGAGCAGTTCTTC,CAISRADDSYNEQFF,NA,TRBV10-3,NA,TRBJ2-1
TGTGCCAGCAGCTTAGAAGGCAGGGGGGGATACGAGCAGTACTTC,CASSLEGRGGYEQYF,NA,TRBV7-9,NA,TRBJ2-7
TGCGCCAGCAGCCAAGGTCTCGGGACTAGCGGGAGGGGGGAGACCCAGTACTTC,CASSQGLGTSGRGETQYF,TRBD2,TRBV4-1,NA,TRBJ2-5
TGTGCCAGCAGTCGCGGGGTTCAGCCCCAGCATTTT,CASSRGVQPQHF,NA,TRBV6-5,NA,TRBJ1-5
TGTGCCACCAGCAGAGAGGAACCCCGGGTCAATGAGCAGTTCTTC,CATSREEPRVNEQFF,NA,TRBV15,once,TRBJ2-1
TGTGCCAGCAGTACCAATCCTTCGCGGGGGCTAGGCCACTATGGCTACACCTTC,CASSTNPSRGLGHYGYTF,NA,TRBV27,NA,TRBJ1-2
TGTGCCACCAGCAGAGACCCCAGGACTAACTATGAGCAGTTCTTC,CATSRDPRTNYEQFF,NA,TRBV15,NA,TRBJ2-1
TGTGCCAGCAGCCCACCTTGGAGGCAAGAGACCCAGTACTTC,CASSPPWRQETQYF,NA,TRBV7-9,NA,TRBJ2-5
TGTGCCAGCAGTGCCTATAATGAAAAACTGTTTTTT,CASSAYNEKLFF,NA,TRBV6-6,few,TRBJ1-4
TGTGCCACCAGAAAGACCGACGGCTCCTACAATGAGCAGTTCTTC,CATRKTDGSYNEQFF,NA,TRBV15,NA,TRBJ2-1
TGTGCCAGCAGCGTTCTCGATGGACAGGGCGGAATCTACGAGCAGTACTTC,CASSVLDGQGGIYEQYF,TRBD1,TRBV9,NA,TRBJ2-7
TGTGCCAGCAGTTCAATGTGGCAGCCCCAGCATTTT,CASSSMWQPQHF,NA,TRBV6-8,NA,TRBJ1-5
TGTGCCAGCTCACCTCCAGGGCGGCGGAATGAAAAACTGTTTTTT,CASSPPGRRNEKLFF,NA,TRBV18,NA,TRBJ1-4
TGTGCCAGCGGGATTAGCGGGAGTGGGGAGACCCAGTACTTC,CASGISGSGETQYF,TRBD2,TRBV3-1/TRBV3-2,NA,TRBJ2-5
TGTGCCAGCAGCTTATCCGGGACTAGCGCACCAAAAGAGACCCAGTACTTC,CASSLSGTSAPKETQYF,TRBD2,TRBV5-4,once,TRBJ2-5